The 25 T cell receptor beta chains listed next were all sequenced from one sample in a study of identical twins. TCRdb analysed the 5' RACE reads with MiXCR anew, one entry per CDR3 protein. The sample holds some 630,000 distinct CDR3 sequences, roughly 7.1% seen once. The same data also went into a second study, on yellow fever vaccine responses in identical twins.

The material sequenced was PBMCs. The receptor set was obtained from a woman aged 18-29 years in good health.

This clonotype was counted at least ten times. The chain uses TRBV12-3 or TRBV12-4 and TRBJ2-3; 13 bases map to TRBD2. This CDR3 has 15 residues. The junction had 3 bases not matched to a gene; V was cut back by 6 bases and J by 3 bases. CDR3 sequence reads: CASRWTSGRTDTQYF. The CDR3, as DNA: TGTGCCAGCAGGTGGACTAGCGGGAGAACAGATACGCAGTATTTT.

This chain links TRBV5-1 with TRBJ2-1; 8 bases are a match to TRBD2. CDR1 and CDR2 from the germline V gene are SGHRS and YFSETQ. Losses at the gene ends were 4 bases for V and 10 bases for J; bases not matched to a gene: 13. The CDR3 runs 15 residues. CDR3 nucleotide sequence: TGCGCCAGCAGCCCCCTCGGGAGGGCTACCGGGGAGCAGTTCTTC. Translating gives CASSPLGRATGEQFF.

This clonotype was seen a handful of times. The chain is built from TRBV14 and TRBJ2-1; 8 bases fit TRBD2. After removal of 2 bases from V and 3 bases from J, the junction contained 3 bases not matched to a gene. The CDR3 has 15 residues. Per germline, CDR1 SGHDN and CDR2 FVKESK. The CDR3 sequence: CASSQRLANYNEQFF. Here the CDR3 DNA reads TGTGCCAGCAGCCAACGACTAGCGAACTACAATGAGCAGTTCTTC.

The rearrangement joins TRBV27 to TRBJ2-2; 8 positions agree with TRBD2. Germline CDR1 is MNHEY and CDR2 is SMNVEV (reference sequence). The junction had 5 bases not matched to a gene; V was cut back by 3 bases and J by 2 bases. This CDR3 is 16 amino acids long. The CDR3 spells CASSFLRGANTGELFF. DNA for the CDR3: TGTGCCAGCAGTTTTTTGCGGGGGGCAAACACCGGGGAGCTGTTTTTT.

Many counts were recorded for this clonotype. This rearrangement joins TRBV7-9 to TRBJ1-6; D is perhaps TRBD1 (6 bases). The CDR3 is 12 residues long. The germline gives CDR1 SEHNR, CDR2 FQNEAQ (reference sequence). V was shortened by 5 bases and J by 12 bases, with 11 bases between the two germline ends. CDR3 region: CASSRQDLPLHF. CDR3 bases: TGTGCCAGCAGCCGACAGGACCTACCCCTCCACTTT.

This rearrangement joins TRBV5-1 to TRBJ2-5; 8 nucleotides line up with TRBD1. The CDR3 is 15 residues long. After removal of 4 bases from V and 2 bases from J, the junction contained 7 bases not matched to a gene. Germline V gene sequence: CDR1 SGHRS, CDR2 YFSETQ. The CDR3 reads CASSPGTGFQETQYF. The CDR3 bases are TGCGCCAGCAGCCCAGGGACAGGATTTCAAGAGACCCAGTACTTC.

The V call is TRBV6-1, the J call TRBJ1-1, with 8 bases fitting TRBD1. The CDR3 sequence is 14 residues long. V shed 6 bases, J shed 1 base, and the junction held 4 bases outside the gene matches. The germline V gene encodes CDR1 MNHNS and CDR2 SASEGT. The CDR3 DNA reads TGTGCCAGCAGGTCAGGGGGCGCGAACACTGAAGCTTTCTTT. Translated: CASRSGGANTEAFF.

This chain joins TRBV7-6 and TRBJ2-3; 8 bases fit TRBD2. CDR1 SGHVS and CDR2 FNYEAQ come from the germline V gene. CDR3 length: 15 amino acids. J lost 4 bases, V lost 6 bases, and 9 bases had no gene match. CDR3 coding DNA: TGTGCCAGCAGGGGTTCAGGGACTAGACCAGATACGCAGTATTTT. Residues: CASRGSGTRPDTQYF.

This clonotype was seen at least ten times. The chain recombines TRBV9 with TRBJ2-1, with D hard to call. Germline CDR1 SGDLS, CDR2 YYNGEE. The CDR3 loop spans 13 amino acids. V was cut by 0 bases and J by 5 bases, with 6 bases left in between. CDR3 loop: CASSVGANNEQFF. CDR3 bases: TGTGCCAGCAGCGTAGGTGCTAACAATGAGCAGTTCTTC.

V and J are TRBV7-8 and TRBJ2-1; 8 bases align to TRBD2. V trimming: 3 bases; J trimming: 1 base; junction bases outside the gene matches: 5. The CDR3 runs to 16 residues. CDR1 is SGHVS, CDR2 FQNEAQ, per germline. CDR3 sequence (DNA): TGTGCCAGCAGCTTCTCAGCGGGAGTTTCCTACAATGAGCAGTTCTTC. Its protein product is CASSFSAGVSYNEQFF. Filled out from reference TRBV7-8 and TRBJ2-1, the complete variable domain reads GAGVSQSPRYKVAKRGQDVALRCDPISGHVSLFWYQQALGQGPEFLTYFQNEAQLDKSGLPSDRFFAERPEGSVSTLKIQRTQQEDSAVYLCASSFSAGVSYNEQFFGPGTRLTVL.

This clonotype was counted a few times. The chain combines TRBV18 with TRBJ2-1, with a weak D call TRBD1 (6 bases). Germline V lookup: CDR1 KGHSH, CDR2 LQKENI. This CDR3 has 12 amino acids. The V gene lost 3 bases and the J gene lost 14 bases, with 14 bases spanning the gap. The CDR3 is CASSPGAGLEFF. CDR3 DNA: TGTGCCAGCTCACCGGGGGCAGGGTTGGAGTTCTTC.

The chain uses TRBV5-1 and TRBJ2-7; 11 bases are a match to TRBD2. V was clipped by 4 bases and J by 3 bases; unmatched bases: 6. The germline CDR1 and CDR2 sequences are SGHRS and YFSETQ. CDR3 size: 15 residues. CDR3 protein: CASSRIAGGHYEQYF. The CDR3 nucleotides are TGCGCCAGCAGCCGAATAGCGGGAGGGCACTACGAGCAGTACTTC.

The sample holds many counts of this clonotype. The V and J genes are TRBV2 and TRBJ1-2; TRBD1 agrees at 9 bases. Germline lookup yields CDR1 SNHLY and CDR2 FYNNEI. CDR3 length equals 16 residues. Unmatched junction bases numbered 13, after V lost 10 bases and J lost 1 base. The CDR3 DNA sequence: TGTGCCACACCCAGGACAGGGGATTCAATTAACTATGGCTACACCTTC. Its translation is CATPRTGDSINYGYTF.

CDR3 bases: TGCAGGGGGGGGCAGGGGGAGACCCAGTACTTC. Amino acids: CRGGQGETQYF. This rearrangement joins TRBV29-1 to TRBJ2-5; maybe TRBD2 (7 bases). This CDR3 comprises 11 residues. Germline V CDR1 and CDR2: SQVTM, ANQGSEA.

This clonotype has more than one count but fewer than ten. The V and J genes are TRBV2 and TRBJ2-6; 7 bases are a match to TRBD1. The V and J ends lost 6 bases and 1 base, in that order; junction bases with no gene match: 3. The germline V gene has CDR1 SNHLY and CDR2 FYNNEI. The CDR3 extends over 15 amino acids. CDR3 region: CASRDRASGANVLTF. The CDR3 nucleotides read TGTGCCAGCAGAGACAGGGCGTCTGGGGCCAACGTCCTGACTTTC.

Only a few counts were recorded for this clonotype. The gene calls are TRBV12-3 or TRBV12-4 and TRBJ1-2; 8 nucleotides match TRBD1. This CDR3 contains 14 residues. V dropped 4 bases and J dropped 8; count of bases not matched to a gene: 9. This CDR3 is CASSSPDRARGYTF. In DNA form, the CDR3 reads TGTGCCAGCAGTTCCCCGGACAGGGCGAGGGGCTACACCTTC.

The rearrangement uses TRBV7-2 and TRBJ2-4; a possible D gene is TRBD1 (6 bases). The V end lost 5 bases, the J end lost 8 bases, and 13 bases lay between the germline ends. This CDR3 contains 13 residues. CDR1 and CDR2 (germline): SGHTA, FQGNSA. Here the CDR3 DNA reads TGTGCCAGCAGCGAAGGGGGTTTTGACATTCAGTACTTC. Translation: CASSEGGFDIQYF.

The chain couples TRBV27 to TRBJ2-1, with 8 bases lining up with TRBD1. The CDR3 spans 16 residues. Unmatched junction bases numbered 12, after V lost 7 bases and J lost 4 bases. CDR1 and CDR2 from the germline V gene are MNHEY and SMNVEV (reference sequence). The CDR3 nucleotides read TGTGCCAGCACCGAAATTTCAGGGGGCCTATACAATGAGCAGTTCTTC. It specifies CASTEISGGLYNEQFF.

J is TRBJ2-3 and V is TRBV2; no firm D call. The CDR3 has 13 residues. Germline V lookup: CDR1 SNHLY, CDR2 FYNNEI. V was clipped by 3 bases and J by 5 bases, with 9 bases between them. DNA of the CDR3: TGTGCCAGCAGTGAGTGGTCCGGAGATACGCAGTATTTT. It is translated as CASSEWSGDTQYF.

The rearrangement uses TRBV21-1 and TRBJ2-7. TRBV21-1 is a documented pseudogene. CDR3 length equals 11 residues. The CDR3 DNA sequence: TGTGCCAGCAGCACCTACGGGACACGGAACTTC. Its translation is CASSTYGTRNF.

This clonotype was found many times. The chain carries TRBV24-1 and TRBJ2-1, with 8 positions matching TRBD2. Losses at the gene ends were 4 bases for V and 0 bases for J; bases not matched to a gene: 7. Germline loops: CDR1 KGHDR, CDR2 SFDVKD. CDR3 length: 17 residues. The CDR3 loop reads CATSDPTSDSSYNEQFF. In nucleotides, the CDR3 is TGTGCCACCAGTGACCCGACTAGCGATAGCTCCTACAATGAGCAGTTCTTC.

In this sample, this clonotype turned up a few times. The V and J genes are TRBV20-1 and TRBJ2-7; D gene unclear. CDR1 DFQATT and CDR2 SNEGSKA come from the germline V gene (reference sequence). The CDR3 runs 16 residues. The V end lost 0 bases, the J end lost 2 bases, and 17 bases lay between the germline ends. The CDR3 here is CSARDSRTSGPYEQYV. The CDR3 nucleotides are TGCAGTGCTAGAGATTCCCGGACCTCTGGCCCCTACGAGCAGTACGTC.

The table lists this clonotype with many counts. V is TRBV29-1 and J is TRBJ2-7, with D maybe TRBD1 (5 bases). The CDR3 spans 13 residues. Germline CDR1 and CDR2: SQVTM and ANQGSEA. Trimming removed 6 bases at V and 2 bases at J, with 14 bases between. The CDR3 sequence: CSVTTTVTYEQYF. CDR3 coding DNA: TGCAGCGTCACTACGACAGTAACCTACGAGCAGTACTTC.

This clonotype has at least ten counts. V and J are TRBV5-6 and TRBJ2-1; no firm D call. V lost 3 bases to trimming and J lost 5 bases, with 18 bases between them. Germline V lookup: CDR1 SGHDT, CDR2 YYEEEE. The length of the CDR3 is 16 residues. The CDR3 is CASSWYTTRTDNEQFF. DNA for the CDR3: TGTGCCAGCAGCTGGTATACGACCCGTACAGACAATGAGCAGTTCTTC.

At least ten counts were recorded for this clonotype. V gene TRBV5-1 combines with J gene TRBJ2-7; D remains unclear. Germline-derived CDR1 and CDR2 are SGHRS and YFSETQ. V lost 0 bases, J lost 2 bases, and 9 bases lay in between. The CDR3 sequence is 14 residues long. CDR3 sequence (DNA): TGCGCCAGCAGCTTGGATGGGCCCCCCTACGAGCAGTACTTC. Encoded protein: CASSLDGPPYEQYF. The complete variable domain, with remaining parts taken from reference TRBV5-1 and TRBJ2-7, reads KAGVTQTPRYLIKTRGQQVTLSCSPISGHRSVSWYQQTPGQGLQFLFEYFSETQRNKGNFPGRFSGRQFSNSRSEMNVSTLELGDSALYLCASSLDGPPYEQYFGPGTRLTVT.